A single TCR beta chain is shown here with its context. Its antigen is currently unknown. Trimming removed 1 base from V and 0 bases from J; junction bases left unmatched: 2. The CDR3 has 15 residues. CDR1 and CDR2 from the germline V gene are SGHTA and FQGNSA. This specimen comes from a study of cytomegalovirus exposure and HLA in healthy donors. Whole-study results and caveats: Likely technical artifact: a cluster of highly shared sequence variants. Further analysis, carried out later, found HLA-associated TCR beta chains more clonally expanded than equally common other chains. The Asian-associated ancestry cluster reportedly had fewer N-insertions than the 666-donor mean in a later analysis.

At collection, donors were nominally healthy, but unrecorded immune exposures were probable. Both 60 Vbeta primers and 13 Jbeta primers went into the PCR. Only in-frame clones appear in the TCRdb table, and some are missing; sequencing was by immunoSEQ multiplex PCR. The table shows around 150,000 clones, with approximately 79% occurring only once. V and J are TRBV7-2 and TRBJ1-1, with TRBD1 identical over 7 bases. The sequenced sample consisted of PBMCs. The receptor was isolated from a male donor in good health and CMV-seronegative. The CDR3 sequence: CASSLETGMNTEAFF. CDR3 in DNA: TGTGCCAGCAGCTTAGAGACAGGGATGAACACTGAAGCTTTCTTT.